Following are 21 T cell receptor beta chains from one sample sequenced in a study of T cell changes during pregnancy in multiple sclerosis. Assay: immunoSEQ multiplex PCR; the TCRdb copy retains only in-frame clones and omits some. The table shows approximately 70,000 clones, with under 95% occurring only once. Sample: peripheral blood, taken in the second trimester of pregnancy. Receptors were obtained from a female donor in good health, enrolled as a control in a pregnancy study.

The rearrangement joins TRBV13 to TRBJ2-3; 10 positions match TRBD2. The CDR3 runs 16 residues. Losses at the gene ends were 4 bases for V and 2 bases for J; bases not matched to a gene: 6. From germline, CDR1 is PRHDT and CDR2 FYEKMQ (reference sequence). The DNA for the CDR3 is TGTGCCAGCAGCTCGGGACTAGCGTTGACCACAGATACGCAGTATTTT. Encoded protein: CASSSGLALTTDTQYF.

This clone was seen more than once but under ten times. The V call is TRBV4-2, the J call TRBJ2-1, with 14 bases that match TRBD2. The V segment lost 7 bases and the J segment 8 bases; nucleotides outside the gene matches: 10. Looked up from germline, CDR1 is LGHNA and CDR2 is YNFKEQ. The CDR3 loop spans 16 amino acids. This CDR3 reads CASTPTSGGAVDEQFF. The CDR3 coding sequence is TGTGCCAGCACCCCGACTAGCGGGGGGGCCGTCGATGAGCAGTTCTTC.

The chain combines TRBV7-9 with TRBJ2-2, with D possibly matching TRBD1 (6 bases). Germline assignment: CDR1 SEHNR and CDR2 FQNEAQ (reference sequence). Between the trimmed V and J ends, which lost 5 bases and 0 bases, there was a span of 13 bases. CDR3 length: 16 amino acids. The CDR3, as DNA: TGTGCCAGCAGCACCGACAGGACATCGAACACCGGGGAGCTGTTTTTT. It is translated as CASSTDRTSNTGELFF.

The chain couples TRBV7-2 to TRBJ1-1; D might be TRBD1 (5 bases). V lost 8 bases, J lost 4 bases, and 11 bases lay in between. The germline V gene has CDR1 SGHTA and CDR2 FQGNSA. The CDR3 consists of 12 residues. CDR3 sequence reads: CASGRVSTEAFF. The DNA of the CDR3 is TGTGCCAGCGGCAGGGTTAGCACTGAAGCTTTCTTT.

The genes are TRBV5-1 and TRBJ1-3; maybe TRBD1 (6 bases). V was cut by 3 bases and J by 0 bases, with 13 bases left in between. The CDR3 sequence is 16 residues long. CDR1 is SGHRS, CDR2 YFSETQ, per germline. The CDR3 DNA follows: TGCGCCAGCAGCTCCCTAGTGGACAGCTCTGGAAACACCATATATTTT. This gives the protein CASSSLVDSSGNTIYF. Supplemented by reference TRBV5-1 and TRBJ1-3, the full variable domain reads KAGVTQTPRYLIKTRGQQVTLSCSPISGHRSVSWYQQTPGQGLQFLFEYFSETQRNKGNFPGRFSGRQFSNSRSEMNVSTLELGDSALYLCASSSLVDSSGNTIYFGEGSWLTVV.

This rearrangement joins TRBV5-6 to TRBJ1-2; D is perhaps TRBD1 (5 bases). CDR3 length equals 16 residues. Trimming removed 6 bases from V and 1 base from J, with 19 bases in between. Germline CDR1 SGHDT, CDR2 YYEEEE. In DNA, the CDR3 is TGTGCCAGCACCACGACATTAACAGGTCTTAACTATGGCTACACCTTC. Translated: CASTTTLTGLNYGYTF.

The rearrangement joins TRBV28 to TRBJ2-1, with 7 bases fitting TRBD2. The CDR3 runs 12 residues. Trimming at V came to 7 bases and at J to 7 bases, leaving 4 bases not matched to a gene. CDR1 and CDR2 from the germline V gene are MDHEN and SYDVKM. Written as DNA, the CDR3 is TGTGCCAGCATTGCCGGGAGGAATGAGCAGTTCTTC. The encoded protein is CASIAGRNEQFF. Combining the CDR3 with reference TRBV28 and TRBJ2-1 gives the whole variable domain DVKVTQSSRYLVKRTGEKVFLECVQDMDHENMFWYRQDPGLGLRLIYFSYDVKMKEKGDIPEGYSVSREKKERFSLILESASTNQTSMYLCASIAGRNEQFFGPGTRLTVL.

CDR3 protein: CASGAGYEAGNTIYF. The CDR3 coding sequence is TGCGCCAGCGGAGCAGGGTACGAAGCTGGAAACACCATATATTTT. The rearrangement uses TRBV10-1 and TRBJ1-3; possible D gene TRBD1, 5 bases. The V end was cut by 8 bases, the J end by 2 bases, with 16 bases between. CDR1 and CDR2 from the germline V gene are WNHNN and SYGVQD (reference sequence). The CDR3 contains 15 residues.

The chain carries TRBV12-5 and TRBJ2-3, with TRBD1 identical over 9 bases. From germline, CDR1 is LGHNT and CDR2 FRNRAP. The V and J ends lost 3 bases and 3 bases, in that order; junction bases with no gene match: 7. This CDR3 spans 16 amino acids. The CDR3 loop reads CASGLGQGIWTDTQYF. DNA for the CDR3: TGTGCTAGTGGTTTAGGACAGGGGATTTGGACAGATACGCAGTATTTT.

The rearrangement joins TRBV15 to TRBJ2-3; the match to TRBD2 covers 14 bases. The germline V gene has CDR1 LNHNV and CDR2 YYDKDF (reference sequence). V lost 0 bases and J lost 2; bases outside the gene matches: 13. The CDR3 sequence is 21 residues long. The CDR3, as DNA: TGTGCCACCAGCAGAGATTTCTCGCGACAGGGACTAGCGGGGGACACAGATACGCAGTATTTT. Its translation: CATSRDFSRQGLAGDTDTQYF.

Points on this clone: This sample also contains other DNA sequences that code for the same CDR3. This chain uses TRBV9 with TRBJ2-1; D is possibly TRBD1 (6 bases). Germline CDR1 is SGDLS and CDR2 is YYNGEE. V lost 0 bases, J lost 1 base, and 8 bases lay in between. This CDR3 has 15 amino acids. The CDR3 region has the DNA TGTGCCAGCAGCGTAGGGCAGGGGTCCTACAATGAGCAGTTCTTC. This translates into CASSVGQGSYNEQFF.

V and J are TRBV10-1 and TRBJ1-1; 7 positions agree with TRBD1. The V and J ends lost 5 bases and 0 bases, in that order; junction bases with no gene match: 9. CDR3 length: 16 residues. Germline V CDR1 and CDR2: WNHNN, SYGVQD (reference sequence). The CDR3 here is CASSQTGWDMNTEAFF. CDR3 in DNA: TGCGCCAGCAGTCAGACAGGGTGGGATATGAACACTGAAGCTTTCTTT.

CDR3 sequence: CASSQEVAATNEKLFF. The DNA for the CDR3 is TGTGCCAGCAGCCAAGAGGTGGCAGCAACTAATGAAAAACTGTTTTTT. The chain is built from TRBV4-2 and TRBJ1-4; D uncertain. Germline CDR1 is LGHNA and CDR2 is YNFKEQ. The germline V and J ends were trimmed by 0 bases and 0 bases, with 8 bases remaining between them. The CDR3 consists of 16 residues.

V usage is TRBV6-5 and J usage is TRBJ2-1; D remains unclear. The CDR3 is 13 residues long. With 2 bases removed from V and 3 bases from J, the gap between germline ends came to 5 bases. Germline-derived CDR1 and CDR2 are MNHEY and SVGAGI. The CDR3 nucleotides are TGTGCCAGCAGTTACAGCTTCTACAATGAGCAGTTCTTC. Translating it yields CASSYSFYNEQFF.

This chain joins TRBV5-1 and TRBJ2-5, with 7 bases aligning to TRBD2. CDR3 size: 15 residues. Germline V gives CDR1 SGHRS, CDR2 YFSETQ. J lost 3 bases, V lost 3 bases, and 8 bases had no gene match. As DNA, the CDR3 is TGCGCCAGCAGCTGGACCGGGACTACAGAAGAGACCCAGTACTTC. It encodes CASSWTGTTEETQYF.

The V and J genes are TRBV15 and TRBJ2-2; 9 bases fit TRBD2. After removal of 8 bases from V and 4 bases from J, the junction contained 5 bases not matched to a gene. Germline lookup yields CDR1 LNHNV and CDR2 YYDKDF (reference sequence). The CDR3 contains 14 residues. The CDR3 region is CATASGTSTGELFF. The CDR3 bases are TGTGCCACCGCTAGCGGGACCAGCACCGGGGAGCTGTTTTTT. Supplemented by reference TRBV15 and TRBJ2-2, the full variable domain reads DAMVIQNPRYQVTQFGKPVTLSCSQTLNHNVMYWYQQKSSQAPKLLFHYYDKDFNNEADTPDNFQSRRPNTSFCFLDIRSPGLGDTAMYLCATASGTSTGELFFGEGSRLTVL.

CDR3 nucleotide sequence: TGTGCCAGCTTAGCGGGAGGCTCCTACAATGAGCAGTTCTTC. It is translated as CASLAGGSYNEQFF. The gene calls are TRBV6-6 and TRBJ2-1; 10 nucleotides agree with TRBD2. Germline V CDR1 and CDR2: MNHNY, SVGAGI (reference sequence). The CDR3 is 14 amino acids. V lost 8 bases and J lost 0; bases outside the gene matches: 1.

Here the CDR3 DNA reads TGTGCCAGCAGCTTAATAGGTGGGACTAGTGCGGGTGAGCAGTTCTTC. Its protein product is CASSLIGGTSAGEQFF. The chain is built from TRBV7-3 and TRBJ2-1; 8 positions agree with TRBD2. Germline values: CDR1 SGHTA, CDR2 FQGTGA. This CDR3 is built from 16 residues. J gave up 9 bases and V 1 base, and 11 bases lay outside the gene matches.

The chain is built from TRBV11-3 and TRBJ2-1, with TRBD2 matching 11 bases. The CDR3 contains 14 residues. V shed 6 bases and J 9 bases; nucleotides not matched to a gene: 7. CDR1 and CDR2 from the germline V gene are SGHNT and YENEEA. The CDR3 here is CASSPTSGRGEQFF. The CDR3 nucleotides are TGTGCCAGCAGTCCCACTAGCGGGAGAGGTGAGCAGTTCTTC.

This chain uses TRBV28 with TRBJ1-3; D may be TRBD1 (6 bases). Trimming pared 2 bases from V and 0 bases from J, leaving 17 bases between. This CDR3 is 18 amino acids long. The V gene's germline CDR1 is MDHEN and CDR2 SYDVKM. Written as DNA, the CDR3 is TGTGCCAGCAGTTTAATTTACCCGACAGGAAGCTCTGGAAACACCATATATTTT. This gives the protein CASSLIYPTGSSGNTIYF.

The chain uses TRBV28 and TRBJ1-2, with 8 bases identical to TRBD1. Trimming took 3 bases from V and 3 from J; bases not matched to a gene: 3. Per germline, CDR1 MDHEN and CDR2 SYDVKM. The CDR3 contains 14 residues. The CDR3 protein is CASSLDRVYYGYTF. For the CDR3, the DNA is TGTGCCAGCAGTTTGGACAGGGTGTACTATGGCTACACCTTC.